This T cell receptor beta chain was recorded in a study of blood T cell repertoires in COVID-19. Study context: The cDNA or gDNA used as material had been derived from T cells, B-cell-depleted T cells, or PBMCs.

The V gene lost 7 bases and the J gene lost 1 base, with 13 bases spanning the gap. Per the germline V gene, CDR1 is LNHDA and CDR2 is SQIVND (reference sequence). The CDR3 is 15 amino acids. In the authors' workflow: Reference gene primer amplification yielded estimated nucleated cell counts. Data came from immunoSEQ multiplex PCR; TCRdb stores just in-frame clones and leaves some out. The DNA gave D and trimming, while V, J and clone size come from that table. The sample shows over 200,000 clones, about 89% of them seen only once. V and J are TRBV19 and TRBJ1-4; perhaps TRBD1 as D (6 bases). Material for sequencing was peripheral blood. This TCR came from a man aged 35-49 years who had recovered from COVID-19. In nucleotides, the CDR3 is TGTGCCAGTACTCGCAGAGGGGGAACTAATGAAAAACTGTTTTTT. Translation gives CASTRRGGTNEKLFF.